The following is a T cell receptor (beta chain) sequence with its context. This entry belongs to a study of blood T cell repertoires in COVID-19. At the level of the study: Spain, Italy and the United States supplied samples that represented acute and convalescent COVID-19.

The protocol was immunoSEQ multiplex PCR, while the TCRdb copy is restricted to in-frame clones and leaves out a portion. This table holds roughly 150,000 clones, approximately 90% found once. The sequence was obtained from a woman aged 55 to 70 with active COVID-19. Sequencing was done on a sample of peripheral blood.

CDR3 amino acids: CASSSRDRANYGYTF. CDR3 nucleotide sequence: TGTGCCAGCAGCTCCCGGGACAGAGCTAACTATGGCTACACCTTC. The chain joins TRBV11-2 to TRBJ1-2, with 7 positions matching TRBD1. Germline CDR1 SGHAT, CDR2 FQNNGV. V dropped 4 bases and J dropped 0; count of bases not matched to a gene: 5. The CDR3 contains 15 residues.